This TCR beta chain was identified in a study of blood T cell repertoires in COVID-19. Original data processing: Using reference gene primer amplification, nucleated cell counts were estimated. Sequencing used immunoSEQ multiplex PCR; TCRdb keeps in-frame clones, though not all of them. V, J and clone size are those of that table, while D and trimming were read from the DNA. The profile shows roughly 250,000 clones, roughly 83% of them singletons. The TCR sequence derives from a woman of 80 years or more with acute or convalescent COVID-19. The sequencing input was peripheral blood.

DNA for the CDR3: TGTGCCAGCAGCCAACCCGGGACAGACCGTCTCAGGAACTATGGCTACACCTTC. Translating it yields CASSQPGTDRLRNYGYTF. J is TRBJ1-2 and V is TRBV3-1 (or the pseudogene TRBV3-2), with 7 bases lining up with TRBD1. Germline CDR1 and CDR2: LGHDT and YNNKEL (reference sequence). With 2 bases clipped from V and 2 bases from J, the junction kept 14 bases outside the gene matches. The CDR3 extends over 18 amino acids.